The clone carrying this T cell receptor beta chain has more than one count but fewer than ten. Its target is unknown. TCRdb re-called the 5' RACE reads through MiXCR, storing one row per CDR3 protein. The table lists tens of thousands of distinct CDR3 sequences, around 27% of them singletons. V was shortened by 2 bases and J by 5 bases, with 4 bases between the two germline ends. This CDR3 is 13 amino acids long. Germline values: CDR1 MRHNA, CDR2 SNTAGT. This entry belongs to a study of CD8 T cells in ankylosing spondylitis. General observations from the study: Disease-linked clones displayed a CD8+ phenotype and appeared relatively rarely in peripheral blood.

The chain recombines TRBV6-4 with TRBJ1-6; D is undetermined. Specimen: blood, either unsorted or a sorted T cell fraction (not recorded which). This TCR derives from a male donor with ankylosing spondylitis or in good health (not recorded which). The CDR3 spells CASSDSNNSPLHF. The CDR3 DNA sequence: TGTGCCAGCAGTGACAGCAATAATTCACCCCTCCACTTT.